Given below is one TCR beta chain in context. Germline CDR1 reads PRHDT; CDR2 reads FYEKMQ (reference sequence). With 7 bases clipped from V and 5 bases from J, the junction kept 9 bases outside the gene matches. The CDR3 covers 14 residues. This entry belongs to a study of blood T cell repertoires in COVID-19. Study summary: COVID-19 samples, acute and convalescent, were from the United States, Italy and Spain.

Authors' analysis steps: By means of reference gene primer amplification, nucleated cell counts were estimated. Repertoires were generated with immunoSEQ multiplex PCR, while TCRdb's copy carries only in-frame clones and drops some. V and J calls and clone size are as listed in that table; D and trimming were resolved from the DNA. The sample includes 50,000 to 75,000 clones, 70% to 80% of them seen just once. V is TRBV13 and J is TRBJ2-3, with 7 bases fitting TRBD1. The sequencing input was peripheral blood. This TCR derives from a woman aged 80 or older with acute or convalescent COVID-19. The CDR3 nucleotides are TGTGCCAGCAAAAGGGGCAGGGGGATAGATACGCAGTATTTT. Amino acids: CASKRGRGIDTQYF.